The clone carrying this T cell receptor beta chain appeared a few times. CDR3 length: 15 residues. Trimming stripped 0 bases from V and 8 bases from J, with 17 bases between. The V gene's germline CDR1 is DFQATT and CDR2 SNEGSKA (reference sequence). These data belong to a study of response to subunit inactivated influenza vaccine. TCRdb used MiXCR to reprocess the RT-PCR reads, holding one entry per CDR3 protein. The sample holds hundreds of thousands of distinct CDR3 sequences, about 11% seen once. This material consisted of PBMCs from blood, taken on the day of vaccination. The sequence came from a man aged 50 to 60 who received an inactivated influenza vaccine. The chain couples TRBV20-1 to TRBJ2-1; D may be TRBD2 (5 bases). The CDR3 nucleotides read TGCAGTGCTAGAGATCTAGAGGGCCTCATTCATGAGCAGTTCTTC. It specifies CSARDLEGLIHEQFF.